Detailed here is one TCR beta chain. The sample originates from a study of blood T cell repertoires in COVID-19. Across the whole study: Researchers got acute and convalescent COVID-19 samples from the United States, Italy and Spain. T cells, B-cell-depleted T cells, or PBMCs supplied cDNA or gDNA.

Adults between roughly 18 and 89 years of age took part from about two dozen US areas. In the original processing: Estimation of nucleated cell counts was performed using reference gene primer amplification. Sequencing used immunoSEQ multiplex PCR; TCRdb keeps in-frame clones, though not all of them. That table gives V, J and clone size, and the DNA gave D and trimming. The table records hundreds of thousands of clones, more than 75% of them present only once. This sequence was found in a man in his forties or fifties in a cohort exposed to, infected with or recovered from COVID-19 (not recorded which). Source material: PBMCs or T cells enriched from blood (not recorded which).

This chain's CDR3 is CASRRAGGQKQYEQYF. CDR3 nucleotide sequence: TGTGCCAGCAGACGAGCGGGAGGGCAGAAACAGTACGAGCAGTACTTC. J is TRBJ2-7 and V is TRBV21-1; the D call of TRBD2 is as the table states it, not checked on the DNA. TRBV21-1 is listed as a pseudogene. The CDR3 spans 16 residues.